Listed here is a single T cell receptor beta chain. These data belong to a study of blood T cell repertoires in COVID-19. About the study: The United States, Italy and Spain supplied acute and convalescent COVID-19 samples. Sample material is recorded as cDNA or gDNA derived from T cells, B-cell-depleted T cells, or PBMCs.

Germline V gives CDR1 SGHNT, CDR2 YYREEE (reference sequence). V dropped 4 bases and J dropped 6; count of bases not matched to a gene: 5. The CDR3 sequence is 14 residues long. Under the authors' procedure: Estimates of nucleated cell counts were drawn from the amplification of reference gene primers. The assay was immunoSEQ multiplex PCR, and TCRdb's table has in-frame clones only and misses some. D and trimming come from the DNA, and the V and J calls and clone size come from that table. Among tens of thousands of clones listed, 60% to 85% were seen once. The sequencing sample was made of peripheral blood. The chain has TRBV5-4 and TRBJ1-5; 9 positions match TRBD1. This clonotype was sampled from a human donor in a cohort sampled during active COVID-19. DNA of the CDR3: TGTGCCAGCAGCGACGGGACAGGGCGTCAGCCCCAGCATTTT. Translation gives CASSDGTGRQPQHF.